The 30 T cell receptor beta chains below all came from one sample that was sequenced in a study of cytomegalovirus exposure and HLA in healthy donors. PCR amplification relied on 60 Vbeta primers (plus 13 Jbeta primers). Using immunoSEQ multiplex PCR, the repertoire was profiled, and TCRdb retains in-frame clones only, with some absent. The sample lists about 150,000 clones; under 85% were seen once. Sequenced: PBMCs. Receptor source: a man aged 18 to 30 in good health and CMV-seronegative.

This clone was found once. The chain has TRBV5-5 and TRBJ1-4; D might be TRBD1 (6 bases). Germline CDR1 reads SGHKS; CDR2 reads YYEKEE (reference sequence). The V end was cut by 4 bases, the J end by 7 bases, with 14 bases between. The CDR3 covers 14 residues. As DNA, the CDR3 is TGTGCCAGCAGCCAACAGGGCCAGAGTGAAAAACTGTTTTTT. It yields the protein CASSQQGQSEKLFF.

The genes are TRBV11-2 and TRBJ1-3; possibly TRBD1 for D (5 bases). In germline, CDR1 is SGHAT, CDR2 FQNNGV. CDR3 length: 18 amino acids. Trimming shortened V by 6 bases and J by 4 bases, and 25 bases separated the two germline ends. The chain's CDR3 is CASSRTRDRGVSGNTIYF. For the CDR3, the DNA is TGTGCCAGCAGTCGTACACGGGATCGGGGGGTTTCGGGAAACACCATATATTTT.

The CDR3 coding sequence is TGCGCCAGCAGCTCGCAGACAAACTCCTACGAGCAGTACTTC. This translates into CASSSQTNSYEQYF. This rearrangement joins TRBV5-1 to TRBJ2-7; D unresolved. Trimming stripped 3 bases from V and 0 bases from J, with 10 bases between. The CDR3 extends over 14 amino acids. Germline values: CDR1 SGHRS, CDR2 YFSETQ.

CDR3 in amino acids: CASSPQGSGSGELFF. In nucleotides, the CDR3 is TGCGCCAGCAGCCCACAGGGGAGTGGATCCGGGGAGCTGTTTTTT. The chain uses TRBV4-1 and TRBJ2-2; 7 nucleotides line up with TRBD1. There are 15 residues in the CDR3. Germline assignment: CDR1 MGHRA and CDR2 YSYEKL. The V segment lost 4 bases and the J segment 6 bases; nucleotides outside the gene matches: 8.

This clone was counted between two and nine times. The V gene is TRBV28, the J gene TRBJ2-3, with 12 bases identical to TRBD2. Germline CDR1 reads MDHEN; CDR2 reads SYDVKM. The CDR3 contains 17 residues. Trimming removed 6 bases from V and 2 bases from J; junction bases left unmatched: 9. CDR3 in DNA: TGTGCCAGCAGCCCGACCGGGACTAGCGGGTACACAGATACGCAGTATTTT. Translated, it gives CASSPTGTSGYTDTQYF.

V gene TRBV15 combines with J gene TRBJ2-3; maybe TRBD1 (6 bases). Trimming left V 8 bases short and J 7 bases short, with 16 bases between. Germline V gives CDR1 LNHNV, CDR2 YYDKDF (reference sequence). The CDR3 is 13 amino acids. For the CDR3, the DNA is TGTGCCACCGATAGGACAGTAGATTATACGCAGTATTTT. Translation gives CATDRTVDYTQYF.

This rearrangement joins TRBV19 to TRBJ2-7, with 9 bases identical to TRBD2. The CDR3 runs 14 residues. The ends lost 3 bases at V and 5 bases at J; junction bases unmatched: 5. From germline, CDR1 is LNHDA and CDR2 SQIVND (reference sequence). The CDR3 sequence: CASSILAGWNEQYF. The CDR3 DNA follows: TGTGCCAGTAGTATCCTAGCGGGGTGGAACGAGCAGTACTTC.

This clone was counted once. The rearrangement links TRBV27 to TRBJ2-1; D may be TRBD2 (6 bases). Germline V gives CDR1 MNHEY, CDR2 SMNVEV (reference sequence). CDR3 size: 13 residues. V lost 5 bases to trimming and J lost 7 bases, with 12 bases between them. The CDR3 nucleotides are TGTGCCAGCAGTCCAGCGGGCGGGAATGAGCAGTTCTTC. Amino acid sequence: CASSPAGGNEQFF.

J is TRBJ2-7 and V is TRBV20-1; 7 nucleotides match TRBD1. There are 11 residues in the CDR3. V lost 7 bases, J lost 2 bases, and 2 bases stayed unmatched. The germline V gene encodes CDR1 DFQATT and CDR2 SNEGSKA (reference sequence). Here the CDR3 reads CSVGTAYEQYV. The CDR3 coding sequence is TGCAGTGTCGGGACAGCCTACGAGCAGTACGTC.

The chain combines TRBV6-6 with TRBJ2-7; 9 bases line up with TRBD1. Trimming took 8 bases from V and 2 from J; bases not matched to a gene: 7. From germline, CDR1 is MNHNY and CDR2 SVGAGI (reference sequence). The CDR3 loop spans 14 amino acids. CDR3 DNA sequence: TGTGCCAGCGCAGGGGACAGGGTAACCTACGAGCAGTACTTC. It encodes CASAGDRVTYEQYF.

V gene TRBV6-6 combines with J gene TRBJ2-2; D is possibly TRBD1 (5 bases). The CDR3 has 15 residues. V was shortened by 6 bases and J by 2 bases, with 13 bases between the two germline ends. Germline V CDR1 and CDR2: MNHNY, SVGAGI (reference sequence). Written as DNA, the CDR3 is TGTGCCAGCAGCCCTCGGCAGGGTAACACCGGGGAGCTGTTTTTT. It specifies CASSPRQGNTGELFF.

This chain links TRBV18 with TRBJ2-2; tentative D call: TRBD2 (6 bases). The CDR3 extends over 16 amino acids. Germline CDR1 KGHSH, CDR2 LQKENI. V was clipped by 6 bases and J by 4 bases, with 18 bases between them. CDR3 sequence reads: CASSPLILEGTGELFF. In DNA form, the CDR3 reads TGTGCCAGCTCCCCTCTAATTTTGGAGGGCACCGGGGAGCTGTTTTTT.

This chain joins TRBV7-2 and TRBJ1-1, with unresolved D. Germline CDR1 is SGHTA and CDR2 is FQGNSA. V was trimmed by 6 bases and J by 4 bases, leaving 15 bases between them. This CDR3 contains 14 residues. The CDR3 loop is CASRARAAGTEAFF. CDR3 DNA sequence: TGTGCCAGCAGAGCAAGGGCCGCGGGCACTGAAGCTTTCTTT. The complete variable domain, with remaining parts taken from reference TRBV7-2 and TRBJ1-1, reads GAGVSQSPSNKVTEKGKDVELRCDPISGHTALYWYRQSLGQGLEFLIYFQGNSAPDKSGLPSDRFSAERTGGSVSTLTIQRTQQEDSAVYLCASRARAAGTEAFFGQGTRLTVV.

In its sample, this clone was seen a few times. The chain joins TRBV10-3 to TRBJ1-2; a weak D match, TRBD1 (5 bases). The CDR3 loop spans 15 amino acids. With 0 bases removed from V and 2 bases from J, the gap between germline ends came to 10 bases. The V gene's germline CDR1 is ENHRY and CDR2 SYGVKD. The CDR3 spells CAISESTGENYGYTF. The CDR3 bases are TGTGCCATCAGTGAGTCAACAGGTGAAAACTATGGCTACACCTTC.

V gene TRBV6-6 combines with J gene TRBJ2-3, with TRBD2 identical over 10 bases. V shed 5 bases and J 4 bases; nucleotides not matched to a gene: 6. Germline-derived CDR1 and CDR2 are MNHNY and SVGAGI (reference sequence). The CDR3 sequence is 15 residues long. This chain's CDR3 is CASSRSGGAADTQYF. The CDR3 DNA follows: TGTGCCAGCAGTCGAAGCGGGGGGGCCGCAGATACGCAGTATTTT.

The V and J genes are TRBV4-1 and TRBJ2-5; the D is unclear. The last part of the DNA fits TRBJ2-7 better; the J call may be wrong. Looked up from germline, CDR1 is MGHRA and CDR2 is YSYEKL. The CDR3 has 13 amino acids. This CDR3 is CASSQVQAYEQYF. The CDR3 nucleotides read TGCGCCAGCAGCCAAGTTCAGGCCTACGAGCAGTACTTC.

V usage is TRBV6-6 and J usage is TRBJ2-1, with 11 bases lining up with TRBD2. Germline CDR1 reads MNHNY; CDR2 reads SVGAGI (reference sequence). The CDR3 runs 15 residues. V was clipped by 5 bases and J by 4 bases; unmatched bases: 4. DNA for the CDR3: TGTGCCAGCAGTCCAACTAGCGGGGGATACAATGAGCAGTTCTTC. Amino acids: CASSPTSGGYNEQFF.

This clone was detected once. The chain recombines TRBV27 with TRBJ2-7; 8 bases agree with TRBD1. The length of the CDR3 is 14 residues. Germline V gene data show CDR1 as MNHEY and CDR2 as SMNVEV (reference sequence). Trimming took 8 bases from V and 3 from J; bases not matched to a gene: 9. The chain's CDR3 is CASGNGQGYYEQYF. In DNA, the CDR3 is TGTGCCAGCGGTAACGGACAGGGTTACTACGAGCAGTACTTC.

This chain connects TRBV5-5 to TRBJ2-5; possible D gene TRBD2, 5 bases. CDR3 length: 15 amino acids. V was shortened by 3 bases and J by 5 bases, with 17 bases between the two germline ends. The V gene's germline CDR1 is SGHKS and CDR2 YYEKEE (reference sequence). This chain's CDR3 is CASSSGPEGWETQYF. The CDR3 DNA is TGTGCCAGCAGCTCCGGACCCGAGGGATGGGAGACCCAGTACTTC.

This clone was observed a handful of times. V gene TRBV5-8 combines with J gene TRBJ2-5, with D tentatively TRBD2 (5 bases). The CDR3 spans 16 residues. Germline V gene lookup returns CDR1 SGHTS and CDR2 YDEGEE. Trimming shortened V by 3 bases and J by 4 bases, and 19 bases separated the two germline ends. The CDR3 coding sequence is TGTGCCAGCAGCTCCGGGGTCGGAGTAGCGAGAGAGACCCAGTACTTC. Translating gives CASSSGVGVARETQYF. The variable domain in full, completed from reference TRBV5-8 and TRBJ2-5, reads EAGVTQSPTHLIKTRGQQATLRCSPISGHTSVYWYQQALGLGLQFLLWYDEGEERNRGNFPPRFSGRQFPNYSSELNVNALELEDSALYLCASSSGVGVARETQYFGPGTRLLVL.

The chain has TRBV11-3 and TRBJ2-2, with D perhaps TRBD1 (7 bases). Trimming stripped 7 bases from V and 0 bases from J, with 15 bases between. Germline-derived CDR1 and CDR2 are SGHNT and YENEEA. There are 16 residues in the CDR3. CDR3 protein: CASNPGGTANTGELFF. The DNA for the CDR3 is TGTGCCAGCAACCCAGGGGGGACCGCGAACACCGGGGAGCTGTTTTTT.

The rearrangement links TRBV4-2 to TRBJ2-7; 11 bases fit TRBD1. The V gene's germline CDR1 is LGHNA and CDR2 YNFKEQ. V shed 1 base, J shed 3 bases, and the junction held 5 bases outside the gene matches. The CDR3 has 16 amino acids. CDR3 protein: CASSQVLGTGGYEQYF. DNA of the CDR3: TGTGCCAGCAGCCAAGTTCTAGGGACAGGGGGCTACGAGCAGTACTTC.

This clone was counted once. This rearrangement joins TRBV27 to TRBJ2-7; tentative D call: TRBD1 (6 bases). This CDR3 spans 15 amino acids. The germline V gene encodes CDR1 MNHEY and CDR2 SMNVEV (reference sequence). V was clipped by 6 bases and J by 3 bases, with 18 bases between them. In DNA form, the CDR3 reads TGTGCCAGCAGCCACTCCGGGACACACCACTACGAGCAGTACTTC. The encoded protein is CASSHSGTHHYEQYF.

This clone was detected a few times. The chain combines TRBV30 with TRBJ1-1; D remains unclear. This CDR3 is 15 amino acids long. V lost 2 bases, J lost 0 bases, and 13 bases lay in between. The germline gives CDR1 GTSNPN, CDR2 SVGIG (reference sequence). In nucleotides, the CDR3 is TGTGCCTGGAGTCCCCTCGCGGGAATGAACACTGAAGCTTTCTTT. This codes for CAWSPLAGMNTEAFF.

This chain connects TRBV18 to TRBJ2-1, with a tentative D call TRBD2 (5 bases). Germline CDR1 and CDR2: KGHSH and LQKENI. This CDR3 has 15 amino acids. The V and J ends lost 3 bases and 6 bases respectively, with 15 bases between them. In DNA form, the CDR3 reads TGTGCCAGCTCACCGAGGAAAACTAGTTTCAATGAGCAGTTCTTC. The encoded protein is CASSPRKTSFNEQFF.

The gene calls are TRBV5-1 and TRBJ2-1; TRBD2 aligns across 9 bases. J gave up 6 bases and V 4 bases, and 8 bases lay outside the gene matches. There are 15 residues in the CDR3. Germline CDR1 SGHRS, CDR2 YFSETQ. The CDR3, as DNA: TGCGCCAGCAGCACGCGGGGGGGCCAGGTCAATGAGCAGTTCTTC. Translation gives CASSTRGGQVNEQFF.

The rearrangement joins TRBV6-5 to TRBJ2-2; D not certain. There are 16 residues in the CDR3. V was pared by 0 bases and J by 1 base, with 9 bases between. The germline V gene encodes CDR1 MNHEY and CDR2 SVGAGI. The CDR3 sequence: CASSYSLSLNTGELFF. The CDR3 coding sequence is TGTGCCAGCAGTTACTCACTATCATTGAACACCGGGGAGCTGTTTTTT.

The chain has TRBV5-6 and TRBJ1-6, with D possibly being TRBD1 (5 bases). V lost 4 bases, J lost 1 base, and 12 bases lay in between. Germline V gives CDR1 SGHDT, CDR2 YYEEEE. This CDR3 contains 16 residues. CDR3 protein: CASSGTRQSYNSPLHF. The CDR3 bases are TGTGCCAGCAGCGGTACCCGACAGTCCTATAATTCACCCCTCCACTTT. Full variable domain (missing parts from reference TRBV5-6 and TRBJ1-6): DAGVTQSPTHLIKTRGQQVTLRCSPKSGHDTVSWYQQALGQGPQFIFQYYEEEERQRGNFPDRFSGHQFPNYSSELNVNALLLGDSALYLCASSGTRQSYNSPLHFGNGTRLTVT.

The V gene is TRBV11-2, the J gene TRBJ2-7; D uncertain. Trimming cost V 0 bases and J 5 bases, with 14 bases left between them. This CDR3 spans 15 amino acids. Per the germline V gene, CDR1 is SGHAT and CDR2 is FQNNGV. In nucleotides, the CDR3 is TGTGCCAGCAGCTTAGAAGGCAGGTCAATCCACGAGCAGTACTTC. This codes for CASSLEGRSIHEQYF.

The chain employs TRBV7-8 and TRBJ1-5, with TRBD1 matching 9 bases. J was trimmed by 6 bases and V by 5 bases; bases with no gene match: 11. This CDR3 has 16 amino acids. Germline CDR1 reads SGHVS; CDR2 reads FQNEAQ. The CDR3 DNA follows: TGTGCCAGCAGCCCGACCGGGACAGGGTTTAGTCAGCCCCAGCATTTT. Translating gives CASSPTGTGFSQPQHF.